This section outlines one T cell receptor beta chain sequence together with its context. Its recognized antigen is unknown. No much larger clone exists at a distance of one base, and base qualities are not known. One collaborating source in Seattle enrolled patients while the patients were actively infected and followed the patients over time throughout the course of disease. Collaborating institutions collected whole blood in K2EDTA tubes following their own protocols. For TCRbeta analysis, collaborators shipped samples in one of three forms: frozen whole blood, isolated PBMCs, or DNA extracted from either of those sample types. TCRbeta CDR3 regions were amplified from genomic DNA by means of the immunoSEQ Assay, a bias-controlled multiplex PCR. On the study's bioinformatics: Nucleated cell counts per sample were estimated from amplification of reference gene primers within the assay. To quantify the absolute abundance of each unique TCRbeta CDR3 rearrangement, sequence reads were collapsed and filtered. For each sample, productive Simpson clonality was calculated by taking the square root of Simpson's diversity index across productive rearrangements. As stored in TCRdb, this immuneACCESS dataset retains in-frame rearrangements with V and J assigned. A fraction of the clones does not appear; measured against another copy, unresolved V genes explain less than half of the discrepancy, and the remainder lacks a known reason. The V and J calls and clone size come from that table; D and trimming were worked out from the DNA. The sample table contains approximately 150,000 clones; only one count was recorded for about 88% of them. The ten largest make up under 3% of the sample.

V sheds 1 base and J sheds 6 bases, leaving 10 bases between their ends. Measured from the cysteine to the phenylalanine, the CDR3 is 14 residues long. Of all the DNA, just the CDR3 is kept, 42 bases in frame from base 1. From a lookup of the germline V gene (reference sequence), CDR1 and CDR2 are LGHDT and YNNKEL. The data stem from a study of blood T cell repertoires in COVID-19 (dated by TCRdb to about 2020). About the full investigation: The collaborator samples originated in the United States, Italy and Spain and spanned the acute and convalescent phases of COVID-19. The prospective study material was composed of cDNA or gDNA derived from T cells, B-cell-depleted T cells, or PBMCs. The dataset comprised deeply sampled blood TCRbeta repertoires from subjects exposed to, actively infected with, or recovered from COVID-19. The repertoires were made available in a free public database intended to serve as a resource for research on the immune response to SARS-CoV-2. Samples were obtained from the ongoing ImmuneRACE study (first 160 participants) and from some 1,200 subjects provided by 6 global collaborators. The sample metadata nearly always contained a de-identified subject ID, COVID-19 status, age in years and sex. HLA class I and class II types, where available, came from metadata supplied by the sample provider rather than from assay-based typing.

General study outcomes and caveats: Clinical and demographic metadata were provided uncurated, with the amount varying by source and participant.

This sequence originates from a woman aged 80 or over with COVID-19, enrolled during active disease. The chain links TRBV3-1 (or the pseudogene TRBV3-2) with TRBJ2-1, with a tentative D gene TRBD1 over 5 matching bases. Sequences were obtained from peripheral blood. The CDR3 is CASSQGFQGNEQFF. The nucleotide sequence reads as follows: TGTGCCAGCAGCCAAGGCTTTCAGGGCAATGAGCAGTTCTTC.